One T cell receptor (beta chain) is described in this entry. What it recognizes is unknown. V was trimmed by 5 bases and J by 6 bases, leaving 10 bases between them. This CDR3 spans 13 amino acids. Per germline, CDR1 SEHNR and CDR2 FQNEAQ (reference sequence). This record belongs to a study of immune cell composition in non-small cell lung cancer. Notes on the study in general: Roughly 80% of squamous and roughly 32% of adenocarcinoma cases had tumour-associated clones >0.5%. Overall clonality, unlike maximal tumour-associated clone frequency, did not predict TIL reactivity. Dominant in vivo tumour-associated clones were not shown to share tumour-reactive sequences.

The normal lung sample lay at least 3 cm, and maximally far, from the tumour. Template was genomic DNA from frozen, unsorted single-cell suspensions. Data came from immunoSEQ multiplex PCR; TCRdb stores just in-frame clones and leaves some out. The table records about 1,000 clones, 82% of them present only once. Sequencing input: non-adjacent lung tissue. The chain recombines TRBV7-9 with TRBJ2-2, with a possible D match to TRBD2 (5 bases). This receptor was obtained from a human donor with non-small cell lung cancer. The CDR3: CASSTTSAGELFF. CDR3 sequence (DNA): TGTGCCAGCAGCACCACTAGTGCCGGGGAGCTGTTTTTT.